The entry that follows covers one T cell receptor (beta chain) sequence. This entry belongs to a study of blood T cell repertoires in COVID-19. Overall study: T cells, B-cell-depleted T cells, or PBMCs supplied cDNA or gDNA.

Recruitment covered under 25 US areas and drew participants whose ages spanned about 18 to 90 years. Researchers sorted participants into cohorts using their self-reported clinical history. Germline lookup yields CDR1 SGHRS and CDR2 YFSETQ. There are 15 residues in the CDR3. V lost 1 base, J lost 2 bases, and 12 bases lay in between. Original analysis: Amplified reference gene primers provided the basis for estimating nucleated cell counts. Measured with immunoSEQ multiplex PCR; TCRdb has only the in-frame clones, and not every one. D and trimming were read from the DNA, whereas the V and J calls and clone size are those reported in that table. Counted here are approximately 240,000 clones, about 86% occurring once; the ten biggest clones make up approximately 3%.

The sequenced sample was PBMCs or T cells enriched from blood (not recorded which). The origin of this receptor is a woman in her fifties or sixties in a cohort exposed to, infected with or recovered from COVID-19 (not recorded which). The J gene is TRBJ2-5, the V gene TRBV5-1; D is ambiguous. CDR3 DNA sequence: TGCGCCAGCAGCTTGTCTTGGAGATCACAAGAGACCCAGTACTTC. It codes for CASSLSWRSQETQYF.